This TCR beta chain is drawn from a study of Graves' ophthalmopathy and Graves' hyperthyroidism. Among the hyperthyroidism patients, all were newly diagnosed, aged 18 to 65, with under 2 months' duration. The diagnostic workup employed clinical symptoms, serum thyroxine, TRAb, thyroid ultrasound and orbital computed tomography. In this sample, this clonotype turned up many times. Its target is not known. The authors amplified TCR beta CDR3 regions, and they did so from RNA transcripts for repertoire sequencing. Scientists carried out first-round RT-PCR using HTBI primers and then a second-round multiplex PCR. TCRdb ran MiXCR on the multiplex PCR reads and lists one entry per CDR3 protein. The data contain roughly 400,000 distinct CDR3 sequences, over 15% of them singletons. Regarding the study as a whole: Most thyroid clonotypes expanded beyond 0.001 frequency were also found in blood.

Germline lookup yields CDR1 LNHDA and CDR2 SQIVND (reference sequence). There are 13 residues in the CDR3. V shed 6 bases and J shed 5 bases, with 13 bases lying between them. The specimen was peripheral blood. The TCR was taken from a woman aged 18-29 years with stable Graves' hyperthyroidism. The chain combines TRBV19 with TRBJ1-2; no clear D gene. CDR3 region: CASRVAVGYGYTF. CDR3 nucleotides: TGTGCCAGTAGGGTGGCCGTAGGGTATGGCTACACCTTC.